The entry below gives a single T cell receptor beta chain sequence along with its context. The sample belongs to a study of shared clonotypes between healthy human individuals. Using immunoSEQ multiplex PCR, the repertoire was profiled, and TCRdb retains in-frame clones only, with some absent. In the table there are some 2,400,000 clones, around 95% of which are singletons. The CDR3 length is 13 residues. Trimming removed 6 bases at V and 4 bases at J, with 12 bases between. CDR1 and CDR2 (germline): MNHNS, SASEGT. The chain carries TRBV6-1 and TRBJ2-5; the D gene is possibly TRBD1 (6 bases). The sequencing sample was made of naive CD4+ T cells sorted from blood. As to subset: CD45RA+ positively selected. This TCR was recovered from a man aged 18 to 30 in good health. CDR3 loop: CASRQQGTETQYF. DNA of the CDR3: TGTGCCAGCAGACAACAGGGTACAGAGACCCAGTACTTC.